What follows are 23 T cell receptor beta chains derived from one specimen sequenced in a study of siplizumab effects on memory and regulatory T cells (dated by TCRdb to between 2018 and 2020). Libraries were constructed by the immunoSEQ multiplex PCR assay. Here the immuneACCESS table is served through TCRdb, limited to in-frame sequences with V and J called. Missing clones are a known gap in these copies; in checked studies unresolved V genes cover under half, and the rest lacks a known reason. The sample table contains just under 85,000 clones; only one count was recorded for about nine tenths of them. Clones ranked in the top ten supply approximately 1.4% of the sample. Sequencing was carried out using Tregs sorted from blood. The receptors originated from a human donor in good health.

The rearrangement joins TRBV10-3 to TRBJ1-5; 8 bases map to TRBD1. The CDR3 covers 15 residues. V was clipped by 3 bases and J by 2 bases; unmatched bases: 3. Germline V CDR1 and CDR2: ENHRY, SYGVKD. CDR3 sequence: CAISDSDRGNQPQHF. The CDR3 nucleotides read TGTGCCATCAGTGACTCGGACAGGGGCAATCAGCCCCAGCATTTT.

V is TRBV15 and J is TRBJ2-7; maybe TRBD1 (5 bases). This CDR3 has 16 amino acids. In germline, CDR1 is LNHNV, CDR2 YYDKDF (reference sequence). Trimming stripped 5 bases from V and 1 base from J, with 18 bases between. CDR3 bases: TGTGCCACCAGCGTAAGATACCGACAGCTTTCCTACGAGCAGTACTTC. Residues: CATSVRYRQLSYEQYF.

V usage is TRBV5-1 and J usage is TRBJ2-1; D remains unclear. V was shortened by 1 base and J by 3 bases, with 8 bases between the two germline ends. CDR1 is SGHRS and CDR2 is YFSETQ in the germline V gene. CDR3 length: 14 residues. CDR3 nucleotide sequence: TGCGCCAGCAGCTTGAGCGCAGTCTACAATGAGCAGTTCTTC. This codes for CASSLSAVYNEQFF.

This chain links TRBV9 with TRBJ2-5, with TRBD2 matching 9 bases. Trimming removed 4 bases from V and 5 bases from J; junction bases left unmatched: 6. The germline CDR1 and CDR2 sequences are SGDLS and YYNGEE. The CDR3 has 14 amino acids. Here the CDR3 DNA reads TGTGCCAGCAGCTCCGGACTAGCGCGGGAGACCCAGTACTTC. This encodes CASSSGLARETQYF.

The V and J genes are TRBV5-6 and TRBJ2-3; either TRBD1 or TRBD2 may fit D (5 bases each). Germline V CDR1 and CDR2: SGHDT, YYEEEE. Trimming removed 1 base from V and 5 bases from J, with 20 bases in between. This CDR3 has 17 amino acids. The CDR3 region is CASSLLGKHGTGDTQYF. The CDR3 DNA is TGTGCCAGCAGCTTGTTGGGGAAGCACGGGACGGGAGATACGCAGTATTTT. The full variable domain, in which reference TRBV5-6 and TRBJ2-3 provide the parts outside the CDR3, is DAGVTQSPTHLIKTRGQQVTLRCSPKSGHDTVSWYQQALGQGPQFIFQYYEEEERQRGNFPDRFSGHQFPNYSSELNVNALLLGDSALYLCASSLLGKHGTGDTQYFGPGTRLTVL.

This clone was observed a few times. This may come from a read error, since a much larger clone is one base off. This CDR3 is also generated by other DNA sequences in the sample. The chain is built from TRBV28 and TRBJ1-2, with 11 bases lining up with TRBD1. The germline CDR1 and CDR2 sequences are MDHEN and SYDVKM. This CDR3 comprises 14 residues. The V and J ends lost 3 bases and 8 bases, in that order; junction bases with no gene match: 5. The CDR3, as DNA: TGTGCCAGCAGTTTGGGGACAGGGGGGCGGGGCTACACCTTC. Its translation is CASSLGTGGRGYTF.

The rearrangement joins TRBV18 to TRBJ2-3; TRBD2 matches 8 bases. Germline loops: CDR1 KGHSH, CDR2 LQKENI. V lost 4 bases to trimming and J lost 4 bases; unmatched junction nucleotides: 7. The CDR3 has 15 amino acids. The CDR3 DNA reads as TGTGCCAGCTCACTAGCCAGCGGGGGTGCAGATACGCAGTATTTT. Protein: CASSLASGGADTQYF. Using reference TRBV18 and TRBJ2-3 for the parts outside the CDR3, the full variable domain is NAGVMQNPRHLVRRRGQEARLRCSPMKGHSHVYWYRQLPEEGLKFMVYLQKENIIDESGMPKERFSAEFPKEGPSILRIQQVVRGDSAAYFCASSLASGGADTQYFGPGTRLTVL.

The CDR3 DNA reads as TGTGCCAGCAGCGGCGCCACAGATACGCAGTATTTT. It specifies CASSGATDTQYF. The chain uses TRBV5-6 and TRBJ2-3; unclear D gene. Germline V CDR1 and CDR2: SGHDT, YYEEEE. Trimming stripped 4 bases from V and 2 bases from J, with 5 bases between. The CDR3 totals 12 residues.

The chain uses TRBV10-3 and TRBJ2-7, with D tentatively TRBD2 (5 bases). The CDR3 is 12 residues long. Germline loops: CDR1 ENHRY, CDR2 SYGVKD. V was pared by 8 bases and J by 6 bases, with 14 bases between. CDR3 DNA: TGTGCCATCGGTACGACTACCGGCGAGCAGTACTTC. This encodes CAIGTTTGEQYF.

The J gene is TRBJ1-2, the V gene TRBV27, with TRBD1 as a possible D gene (5 bases). The CDR3 extends over 16 amino acids. Germline V gene data show CDR1 as MNHEY and CDR2 as SMNVEV (reference sequence). V lost 2 bases and J lost 1, with 14 bases in between. In nucleotides, the CDR3 is TGTGCCAGCAGTTTAACGGGGACGGTTTTTAACTATGGCTACACCTTC. Translation gives CASSLTGTVFNYGYTF.

There are many counts of this clone. The chain couples TRBV19 to TRBJ1-5, with D possibly matching TRBD1 (5 bases). This CDR3 is built from 12 residues. Germline values: CDR1 LNHDA, CDR2 SQIVND (reference sequence). V was shortened by 10 bases and J by 4 bases, with 11 bases between the two germline ends. The DNA of the CDR3 is TGTGCCATTAAGCAGGGTAATCAGCCCCAGCATTTT. Translation gives CAIKQGNQPQHF.

The gene calls are TRBV5-1 and TRBJ1-2; D is unresolved. Trimming took off 1 base at V and 3 bases at J, with 4 bases between the two ends. The germline V gene encodes CDR1 SGHRS and CDR2 YFSETQ. The CDR3 extends over 12 amino acids. For the CDR3, the DNA is TGCGCCAGCAGCTTGCCACACTATGGCTACACCTTC. Its translation is CASSLPHYGYTF.

The V and J genes are TRBV18 and TRBJ2-1, with D possibly TRBD2 on 5 matching bases. The CDR3 loop spans 15 amino acids. The V end was cut by 2 bases, the J end by 12 bases, with 20 bases between. CDR1 is KGHSH and CDR2 is LQKENI in the germline V gene. The CDR3 here is CASSPAGGPNLGQFF. The CDR3 DNA reads as TGTGCCAGCTCACCAGCGGGCGGACCGAACTTAGGGCAGTTCTTC.

The chain recombines TRBV18 with TRBJ2-5, with 11 bases fitting TRBD2. V shed 1 base, J shed 1 base, and the junction held 2 bases outside the gene matches. Germline CDR1 reads KGHSH; CDR2 reads LQKENI. The CDR3 loop spans 16 amino acids. The CDR3 loop is CASSPRLAGGQETQYF. The CDR3 DNA sequence: TGTGCCAGCTCACCACGCCTAGCGGGGGGCCAAGAGACCCAGTACTTC.

The chain joins TRBV5-6 to TRBJ1-2; weak D call: TRBD1 (5 bases). The CDR3 is made up of 16 amino acids. CDR1 and CDR2 (germline): SGHDT, YYEEEE. The V end lost 4 bases, the J end lost 3 bases, and 19 bases lay between the germline ends. CDR3 bases: TGTGCCAGCAGCCCGCCGCCACCAGGGATTGACTATGGCTACACCTTC. It encodes CASSPPPPGIDYGYTF.

The sample holds one count of this clone. The chain links TRBV2 to TRBJ1-6; D possibly corresponds to TRBD1 (5 bases). The ends were cut back, 7 bases at V and 7 bases at J, with 14 bases in the middle. The V gene's germline CDR1 is SNHLY and CDR2 FYNNEI. This CDR3 comprises 14 residues. The CDR3, as DNA: TGTGCCAGCATGACCGACAGCCTCAATTCACCCCTCCACTTT. Translated, it gives CASMTDSLNSPLHF.

The J gene is TRBJ2-3, the V gene TRBV28; D perhaps matches TRBD1 (5 bases). This CDR3 contains 14 residues. V was pared by 7 bases and J by 2 bases, with 13 bases between. From germline, CDR1 is MDHEN and CDR2 SYDVKM. In DNA form, the CDR3 reads TGTGCCAGCATAGCAGGGCCCCCCACAGATACGCAGTATTTT. Its translation: CASIAGPPTDTQYF.

V is TRBV28 and J is TRBJ2-7, with 8 bases fitting TRBD1. Looked up from germline, CDR1 is MDHEN and CDR2 is SYDVKM. V trimming: 3 bases; J trimming: 3 bases; junction bases outside the gene matches: 4. The CDR3 length is 14 residues. CDR3 amino acids: CASSLTGANYEQYF. Here the CDR3 DNA reads TGTGCCAGCAGTTTGACAGGGGCCAACTACGAGCAGTACTTC.

V gene TRBV7-2 combines with J gene TRBJ1-4; the match to TRBD1 covers 9 bases. Germline V CDR1 and CDR2: SGHTA, FQGNSA. Trimming at V came to 1 base and at J to 5 bases, leaving 5 bases not matched to a gene. The CDR3 is made up of 16 amino acids. CDR3 sequence (DNA): TGTGCCAGCAGCTTAGAGTCGACAGGGGGGAATGAAAAACTGTTTTTT. This codes for CASSLESTGGNEKLFF.

CDR3 bases: TGTGCCAGCAGCTTTCCTGGGGGAATTAATTCACCCCTCCACTTT. Protein product: CASSFPGGINSPLHF. This sequence joins TRBV11-2 and TRBJ1-6, with TRBD1 as a possible D gene (5 bases). The V end lost 3 bases, the J end lost 6 bases, and 12 bases lay between the germline ends. Germline V gene data show CDR1 as SGHAT and CDR2 as FQNNGV. The CDR3 length is 15 residues.

The genes are TRBV5-1 and TRBJ1-2, with D uncertain. The germline CDR1 and CDR2 sequences are SGHRS and YFSETQ. The V end was cut by 4 bases, the J end by 7 bases, with 20 bases between. This CDR3 region has 15 residues. CDR3 sequence: CASSIGLSVSLGYTF. As DNA, the CDR3 is TGCGCCAGCAGCATAGGACTCTCCGTTTCTCTTGGCTACACCTTC.

The chain has TRBV2 and TRBJ1-3, with a possible D match to TRBD1 (6 bases). Per the germline V gene, CDR1 is SNHLY and CDR2 is FYNNEI. Trimming took off 5 bases at V and 2 bases at J, with 25 bases between the two ends. The CDR3 is 19 residues long. Here the CDR3 DNA reads TGTGCCAGCAGTACCCCTGGGCAAGGGGGTCAGGGAACTGGAAACACCATATATTTT. Encoded protein: CASSTPGQGGQGTGNTIYF.

V usage is TRBV18 and J usage is TRBJ1-2; D is unresolved. The CDR3 length is 13 residues. Trimming took off 6 bases at V and 4 bases at J, with 12 bases between the two ends. Germline-derived CDR1 and CDR2 are KGHSH and LQKENI. CDR3 in amino acids: CASSLGEGYGYTF. As DNA, the CDR3 is TGTGCCAGCTCCCTTGGGGAAGGCTATGGCTACACCTTC.